The T cell receptor (beta chain) described here comes from a study of glioma-infiltrating T cells. Background on the study: Low-grade gliomas were grade II; glioblastomas were grade IV at initial diagnosis. Presurgical dexamethasone in glioma patients lasted six or fewer days.

Regarding the study as a whole: Signature shared blood CDR3 motifs were enriched in low-divergence and depleted in high-divergence patients.

Using RNA template, CDR3s of TCR alpha and beta were amplified with iRepertoire arm-PCR. For one-step reverse transcription and amplification, roughly 100-400 ng of tissue mRNA or PBMC total RNA was used. Using its own MiXCR run on the multiplex PCR reads, TCRdb lists one record per CDR3 protein. The top ten clones hold 12% of a sample with roughly 350,000 distinct CDR3 sequences, around 45% of them seen once. About this clonotype itself: Its specificity is not known.

Material for sequencing was glioma tissue, nonneoplastic brain tissue, or PBMCs (not recorded which). The receptor was derived from a human donor with low-grade glioma or glioblastoma, undergoing nonglioma brain surgery, or in good health (not recorded which).

The CDR3 sequence: CARSPQGSGFTDTQYF. CDR3 sequence (DNA): TGTGCCAGAAGCCCCCAGGGAAGTGGTTTCACAGATACGCAGTATTTT. The rearrangement uses TRBV7-2 and TRBJ2-3, with D perhaps matching TRBD1 (5 bases). With 9 bases removed from V and 2 bases from J, the gap between germline ends came to 21 bases. The CDR3 has 16 residues. Germline values: CDR1 SGHTA, CDR2 FQGNSA.